This is a list of T cell receptor beta chains from one sample in a study of shared clonotypes between healthy human individuals. The table came from immunoSEQ multiplex PCR; TCRdb's copy has only in-frame clones and leaves some out. Of over 2 million clones listed, 85% to 95% are singletons. The specimen sequenced was naive CD4+ T cells from PBMCs. These receptors were collected from a man between 18 and 35 years old in good health. Some clones in this sample may be carry-over from other donors' samples. CDR3s include the opening cysteine and the closing phenylalanine or tryptophan. D genes are given only for firm matches. Clone size, where shown, is once, few, many, or a class for clones that have expanded.

CDR3 DNA	CDR3 protein	V gene	D gene	clone size	J gene
TGTGCCTGGAGTGTACTGGGACATCTGAACACTGAAGCTTTCTTT	CAWSVLGHLNTEAFF	TRBV30	-	-	TRBJ1-1
TGTGCCAGCAGCTTGGCCGGCACAGACACTGAAGCTTTCTTT	CASSLAGTDTEAFF	TRBV5-6	-	-	TRBJ1-1
TGCGCCAGCAGCCAGGACTCAGATACGCAGTATTTT	CASSQDSDTQYF	TRBV4-3	-	-	TRBJ2-3
TGTGCCAGCACTGGGGGGACTAGCGGACGTGGCACAGATACGCAGTATTTT	CASTGGTSGRGTDTQYF	TRBV28	TRBD2	-	TRBJ2-3
TGTGCCAGCAGCCCCGGCGGGAAGTTCTACGAGCAGTACTTC	CASSPGGKFYEQYF	TRBV7-2	-	-	TRBJ2-7
TGTGCCAGTAGTATGACAGGTCATCTCCAGGGGGGCTACACCTTC	CASSMTGHLQGGYTF	TRBV19	-	-	TRBJ1-2
TGCGCCAGCAGCTCCTTGGGACTAGCGGGAGTGGGTGAGCAGTTCTTC	CASSSLGLAGVGEQFF	TRBV5-1	TRBD2	-	TRBJ2-1
TGTGCCAGCAGCCGACGGGGTCAAGAGACCCAGTACTTC	CASSRRGQETQYF	TRBV7-8	-	-	TRBJ2-5
TGTGCCAGCAGCTTAGCGGGACTAGCGCAAGGGTTCTTC	CASSLAGLAQGFF	TRBV11-2	TRBD2	-	TRBJ2-1
TGTGCCAGTGGCGCCCAGCGGAACACCGGGGAGCTGTTTTTT	CASGAQRNTGELFF	TRBV19	-	-	TRBJ2-2
TGTGCCAGCAGTGAAGCAGGAGAGACCCAGTACTTC	CASSEAGETQYF	TRBV2	-	once	TRBJ2-5
TGCGCCAGCAGCTTGGACCCAGGGGCTTTCACCTTC	CASSLDPGAFTF	TRBV5-1	-	-	TRBJ1-2
TGTGCCAGCAGTTTACTGCGGGAGGGCACAGATACGCAGTATTTT	CASSLLREGTDTQYF	TRBV28	TRBD2	-	TRBJ2-3
TGTGCCAGCAGCTTGTTTCGGACTAGCGGACTCTACAATGAGCAGTTCTTC	CASSLFRTSGLYNEQFF	TRBV5-6	TRBD2	-	TRBJ2-1
TGTGCCAGCAGCCGAGTGGGGGGGAGGGCTGAAGCTTTCTTT	CASSRVGGRAEAFF	TRBV11-2	-	-	TRBJ1-1
TGCGCCAGCAGCCAAGATCGGAATACCCCGGGACGGGAGACTTACACCTTC	CASSQDRNTPGRETYTF	TRBV4-1	-	-	TRBJ1-2
TGCGCCAGCAGCCAAGAAAGCCTGGGGAGTGAAAAACTGTTTTTT	CASSQESLGSEKLFF	TRBV4-1	-	-	TRBJ1-4
TGTGCCAGCAGCCAAGAAGGGATAGATCCTTTTGGGTGGAATGAGCAGTTCTTC	CASSQEGIDPFGWNEQFF	TRBV4-2	-	-	TRBJ2-1
TGTGCCAGTAGTATAGGAGGGGGCGGCAATCAGCCCCAGCATTTT	CASSIGGGGNQPQHF	TRBV19	TRBD1	-	TRBJ1-5
TGCGCCAGCAGCCCCACAACGAACACCGGGGAGCTGTTTTTT	CASSPTTNTGELFF	TRBV5-1	-	-	TRBJ2-2
TGCGCCAGCAGCTTGGCTCCGTCTAGCGGGATAAGAGCGGTTGAGCAGTACTTC	CASSLAPSSGIRAVEQYF	TRBV5-1	TRBD2	-	TRBJ2-7
TGTGCTAGTGCCAAAGGAGGCCAAGAGACCCAGTACTTC	CASAKGGQETQYF	TRBV12-5	-	-	TRBJ2-5
TGTGCCAGCAGCCCCATGATAGAGGCTAATGAAAAACTGTTTTTT	CASSPMIEANEKLFF	TRBV7-8	-	-	TRBJ1-4
TGTGCCAGCAGCCAAGGAAGAGGGACTAGCGGACGATACAATGAGCAGTTCTTC	CASSQGRGTSGRYNEQFF	TRBV14	TRBD2	-	TRBJ2-1
TGTGCCACCAGCAGAGGGGCTTCATACGAGCAGTACTTC	CATSRGASYEQYF	TRBV15	-	-	TRBJ2-7
TGTGCCAGCAGCGTGATGGGGGGTCTCTACGAGCAGTACTTC	CASSVMGGLYEQYF	TRBV9	-	-	TRBJ2-7
TGTGCCAGCAGTACCCTCGGATCTGGGGCCAACGTCCTGACTTTC	CASSTLGSGANVLTF	TRBV27	-	-	TRBJ2-6
TGTGCCAGCAGCTTAGAACAGGGATCCTACGAGCAGTACTTC	CASSLEQGSYEQYF	TRBV11-2	-	-	TRBJ2-7
TGTGCCACTGGGCGGGGACCAAAACATTACCCGAAAGAGACCCAGTACTTC	CATGRGPKHYPKETQYF	TRBV7-3	-	-	TRBJ2-5
TGTGCCAGCAGCTTGGCGGTTCAGGCCTACGAGCAGTACTTC	CASSLAVQAYEQYF	TRBV7-9	-	-	TRBJ2-7
TGTGCCAGCAGCACCCGACAGAACACTGAAGCTTTCTTT	CASSTRQNTEAFF	TRBV7-3	-	-	TRBJ1-1